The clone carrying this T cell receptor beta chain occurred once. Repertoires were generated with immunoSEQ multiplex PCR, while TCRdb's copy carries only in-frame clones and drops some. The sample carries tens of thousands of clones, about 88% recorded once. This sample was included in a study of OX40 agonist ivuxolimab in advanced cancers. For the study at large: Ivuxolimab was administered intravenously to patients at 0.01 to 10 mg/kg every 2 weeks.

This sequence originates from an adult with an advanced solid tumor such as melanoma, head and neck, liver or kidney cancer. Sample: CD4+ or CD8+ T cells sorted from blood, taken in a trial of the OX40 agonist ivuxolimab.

The CDR3 DNA follows: TGTGCCAGCAGCCCCCTAGGAGGGGGCAATCAGCCCCAGCATTTT. Translating it yields CASSPLGGGNQPQHF. The chain couples TRBV7-6 to TRBJ1-5; D may be TRBD1 (5 bases). CDR1 is SGHVS and CDR2 is FNYEAQ in the germline V gene. Trimming removed 5 bases at V and 2 bases at J, with 13 bases between. The CDR3 totals 15 residues.